This record looks at one T cell receptor beta chain sequence and its context. The target antigen is unknown. A multiplex PCR was run with 60 Vbeta primers and 13 Jbeta primers. The data were produced by immunoSEQ multiplex PCR, yet TCRdb's version contains in-frame clones alone and is incomplete. The sample records around 100,000 clones, about 80% being singletons. CDR3 length: 16 residues. Germline-derived CDR1 and CDR2 are LGHNA and YSLEER. V was pared by 4 bases and J by 4 bases, with 17 bases between. The data derive from a study of cytomegalovirus exposure and HLA in healthy donors. Study conclusions and caveats: Some V segments (TRBV6-2 and TRBV6-3 among them) were excluded as indistinguishable. CMV serostatus was the only immune exposure information that was available. Analysis performed later found more than 15,000 TCR beta sequences associated with HLA alleles at 0.05 false discovery rate.

What was sequenced was PBMCs. The chain uses TRBV4-3 and TRBJ1-5; tentatively, D is TRBD1 (6 bases). The sequence was collected from a man aged 30 to 39 in good health and CMV-seronegative. The CDR3 region is CASSLQWTGTNQPQHF. In DNA, the CDR3 is TGCGCCAGCAGCCTTCAGTGGACGGGGACAAATCAGCCCCAGCATTTT.